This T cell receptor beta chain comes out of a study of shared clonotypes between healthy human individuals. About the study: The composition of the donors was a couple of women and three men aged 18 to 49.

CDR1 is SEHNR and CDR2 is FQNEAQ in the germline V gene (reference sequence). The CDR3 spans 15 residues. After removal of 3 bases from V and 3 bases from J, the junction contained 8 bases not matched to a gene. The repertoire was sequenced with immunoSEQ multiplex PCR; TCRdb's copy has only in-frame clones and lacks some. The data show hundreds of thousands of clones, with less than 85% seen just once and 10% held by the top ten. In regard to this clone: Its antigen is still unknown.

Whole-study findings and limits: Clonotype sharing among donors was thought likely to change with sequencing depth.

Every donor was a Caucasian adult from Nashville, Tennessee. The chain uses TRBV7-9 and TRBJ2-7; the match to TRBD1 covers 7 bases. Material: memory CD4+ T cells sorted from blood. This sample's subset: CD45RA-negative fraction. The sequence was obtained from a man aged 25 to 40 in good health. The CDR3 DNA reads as TGTGCCAGCAGCTTCGGACAGGTGAATGGCTACGAGCAGTACTTC. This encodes CASSFGQVNGYEQYF.